These T cell receptor beta chains were read from a single sample in a study of CD8 T cells in Susac syndrome. TCRdb called the immunoSEQ multiplex PCR reads again in MiXCR, with one record for every CDR3 protein. Here the sample spans about 280,000 distinct CDR3 sequences, roughly 81% being singletons. Sequencing used CD8+ T cells from PBMCs. Receptors originate from a human donor with multiple sclerosis. Both conserved end residues are trimmed from each CDR3.

TRBV20-1	TRBJ2-5	SARSFGRARQETQY
TRBV24-1	TRBJ2-7	APRQHEQY
TRBV20-1	TRBJ1-1	SAALQVGTEAF
TRBV5-1	TRBJ2-5	ASSLVLAGDEETQY
TRBV27	TRBJ1-5	ASSLSAVSNQPQH
TRBV9	TRBJ1-3	ASSPRAAGTGNTIY
TRBV20-1	TRBJ2-4	SAWGTGDKNIQY
TRBV29-1	TRBJ2-3	SGNEDTQY
TRBV30	TRBJ2-7	AWSVLPGHLYEQY
TRBV13	TRBJ2-1	ASSPGMGGNEQF
TRBV27	TRBJ1-2	ASSPGENYGYT
TRBV27	TRBJ1-6	ASSLSSYNSPLH
TRBV10-3	TRBJ2-1	AISGVTSGINEQF
TRBV19	TRBJ2-1	ASSWRASGNNEQF
TRBV28	TRBJ1-5	ASRVVEGTVHNQPQH
TRBV9	TRBJ1-2	ASSVAIDYGYT